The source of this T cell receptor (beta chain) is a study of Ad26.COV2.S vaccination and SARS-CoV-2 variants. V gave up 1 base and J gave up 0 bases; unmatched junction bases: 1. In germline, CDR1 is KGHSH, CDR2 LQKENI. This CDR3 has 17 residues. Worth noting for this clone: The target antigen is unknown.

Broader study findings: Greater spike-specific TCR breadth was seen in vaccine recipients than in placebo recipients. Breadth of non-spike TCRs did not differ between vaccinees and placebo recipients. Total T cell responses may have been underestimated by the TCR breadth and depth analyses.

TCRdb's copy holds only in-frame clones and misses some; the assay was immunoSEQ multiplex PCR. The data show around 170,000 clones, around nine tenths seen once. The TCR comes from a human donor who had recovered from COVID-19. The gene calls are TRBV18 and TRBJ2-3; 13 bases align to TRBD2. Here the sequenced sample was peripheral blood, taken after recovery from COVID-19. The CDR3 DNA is TGTGCCAGCTCACCACAGGGACTAGCGGGGAGCACAGATACGCAGTATTTT. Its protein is CASSPQGLAGSTDTQYF.